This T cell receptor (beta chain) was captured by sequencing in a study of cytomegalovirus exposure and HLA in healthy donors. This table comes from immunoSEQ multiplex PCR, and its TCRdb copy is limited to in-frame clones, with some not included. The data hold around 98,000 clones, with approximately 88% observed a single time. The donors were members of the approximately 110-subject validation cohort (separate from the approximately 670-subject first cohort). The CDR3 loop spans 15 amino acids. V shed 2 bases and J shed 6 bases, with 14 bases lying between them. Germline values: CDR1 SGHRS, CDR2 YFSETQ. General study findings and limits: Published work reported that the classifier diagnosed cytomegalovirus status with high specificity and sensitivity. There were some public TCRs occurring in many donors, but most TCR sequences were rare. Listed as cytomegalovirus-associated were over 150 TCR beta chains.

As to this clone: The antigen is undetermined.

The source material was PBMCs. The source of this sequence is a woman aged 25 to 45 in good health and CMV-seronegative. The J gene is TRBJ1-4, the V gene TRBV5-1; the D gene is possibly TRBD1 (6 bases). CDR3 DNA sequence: TGCGCCAGCAGCTTATGGGGGCAGGAGGATGAAAAACTGTTTTTT. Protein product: CASSLWGQEDEKLFF.